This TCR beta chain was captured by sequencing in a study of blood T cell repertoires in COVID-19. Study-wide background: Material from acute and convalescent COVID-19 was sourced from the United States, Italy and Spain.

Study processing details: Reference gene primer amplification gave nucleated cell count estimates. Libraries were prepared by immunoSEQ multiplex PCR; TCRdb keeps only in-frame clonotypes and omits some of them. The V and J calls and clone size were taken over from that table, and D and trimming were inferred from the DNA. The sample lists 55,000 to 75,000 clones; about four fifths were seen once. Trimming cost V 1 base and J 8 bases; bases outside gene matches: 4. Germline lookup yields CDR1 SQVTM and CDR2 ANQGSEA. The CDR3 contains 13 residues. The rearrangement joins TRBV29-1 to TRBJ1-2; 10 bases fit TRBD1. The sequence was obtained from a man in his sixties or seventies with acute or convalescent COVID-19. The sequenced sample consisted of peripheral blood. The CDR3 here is CSVEGDRGGGYTF. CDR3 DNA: TGCAGCGTTGAAGGGGACAGGGGAGGCGGCTACACCTTC.